This T cell receptor beta chain was found in a study of CD8 T cells in ankylosing spondylitis. Study results and caveats: Apparently characteristic of ankylosing spondylitis blood was a TCR beta motif (about eight highly homologous variants).

As the method for making TCR beta libraries, quantitative 5'-RACE with molecular barcodes was used. Each CDR3 protein is one row after TCRdb ran MiXCR on the 5' RACE reads. This sample has around 150,000 distinct CDR3 sequences, with about 7% found just once. This clonotype was recorded at least ten times. Its target is unknown. Losses at the gene ends were 5 bases for V and 10 bases for J; bases not matched to a gene: 5. Germline assignment: CDR1 SQVTM and CDR2 ANQGSEA. This CDR3 has 11 residues. The origin of this receptor is a female donor with ankylosing spondylitis or in good health (not recorded which). This chain links TRBV29-1 with TRBJ2-1; 7 bases are a match to TRBD1. The sample taken for sequencing was blood, either unsorted or a sorted T cell fraction (not recorded which). CDR3 protein: CSVHGTVEQFF. The CDR3 nucleotides are TGCAGCGTTCACGGGACAGTAGAGCAGTTCTTC.